Each of the 29 T cell receptor beta chains below was sequenced from the same sample in a study of blood T cell repertoires in COVID-19. Sequencing was performed with immunoSEQ multiplex PCR; in TCRdb, only in-frame clones are kept and a portion is missing. Of a few hundred thousand clones listed, 88% are singletons. Material: peripheral blood. These receptors came from a man aged 55 to 69 who had recovered from COVID-19.

V usage is TRBV24-1 and J usage is TRBJ1-1; TRBD1 might be the D (6 bases). The ends were cut back, 0 bases at V and 0 bases at J, with 13 bases in the middle. Germline CDR1 reads KGHDR; CDR2 reads SFDVKD. CDR3 size: 17 residues. Here the CDR3 DNA reads TGTGCCACCAGTGATTTGGGGGGGGCAGGGGTGAACACTGAAGCTTTCTTT. This codes for CATSDLGGAGVNTEAFF.

The genes are TRBV5-4 and TRBJ2-7; D may be TRBD2 (7 bases). The CDR3 totals 14 residues. V was trimmed by 6 bases and J by 1 base, leaving 14 bases between them. Germline V gene lookup returns CDR1 SGHNT and CDR2 YYREEE (reference sequence). The CDR3 sequence: CASTGGGASYEQYF. As DNA, the CDR3 is TGTGCCAGCACGGGCGGGGGCGCATCCTACGAGCAGTACTTC.

The rearrangement uses TRBV6-1 and TRBJ1-3; D unresolved. This CDR3 is built from 12 residues. In germline, CDR1 is MNHNS, CDR2 SASEGT. Trimming pared 1 base from V and 4 bases from J, leaving 2 bases between. The CDR3 bases are TGTGCCAGCAGTGAAGTAGGAAACACCATATATTTT. This gives the protein CASSEVGNTIYF.

The chain joins TRBV27 to TRBJ2-5; TRBD2 agrees at 7 bases. This CDR3 has 13 residues. J lost 1 base, V lost 6 bases, and 2 bases had no gene match. In germline, CDR1 is MNHEY, CDR2 SMNVEV (reference sequence). CDR3 DNA: TGTGCCAGCAGCCGGGAGGTCCAAGAGACCCAGTACTTC. Amino acids: CASSREVQETQYF.

This rearrangement joins TRBV19 to TRBJ2-7, with 9 bases lining up with TRBD1. Germline V gene sequence: CDR1 LNHDA, CDR2 SQIVND (reference sequence). J gave up 6 bases and V 7 bases, and 10 bases lay outside the gene matches. This CDR3 has 14 amino acids. The CDR3 here is CASTLQGASGEQYF. For the CDR3, the DNA is TGTGCCAGTACCCTACAGGGGGCGTCGGGCGAGCAGTACTTC.

V gene TRBV19 combines with J gene TRBJ2-6; 7 nucleotides align to TRBD1. Germline-derived CDR1 and CDR2 are LNHDA and SQIVND (reference sequence). V lost 3 bases, J lost 8 bases, and 4 bases stayed unmatched. This CDR3 spans 14 amino acids. The CDR3 nucleotides are TGTGCCAGTAGTATCCCCAGGGGGACCAACGTCCTGACTTTC. It encodes CASSIPRGTNVLTF.

The chain employs TRBV6-2 or TRBV6-3 and TRBJ2-4, with 10 bases lining up with TRBD2. V lost 3 bases to trimming and J lost 7 bases; unmatched junction nucleotides: 9. Germline V gene lookup returns CDR1 MNHEY and CDR2 SVGEGT. The CDR3 has 16 amino acids. The DNA for the CDR3 is TGTGCCAGCAGTTATCCAGCGGGGGGGCCGAGGAACATTCAGTACTTC. It codes for CASSYPAGGPRNIQYF.

The chain joins TRBV20-1 to TRBJ2-5, with D unclear. The CDR3 totals 13 residues. Per germline, CDR1 DFQATT and CDR2 SNEGSKA (reference sequence). Trimming stripped 3 bases from V and 5 bases from J, with 13 bases between. The CDR3 bases are TGCAGTGCTAGTCCGTCGGGTTGGGAGACCCAGTACTTC. Translating it yields CSASPSGWETQYF.

This sequence joins TRBV15 and TRBJ1-1; D is perhaps TRBD1 (6 bases). There are 15 residues in the CDR3. Trimming stripped 0 bases from V and 5 bases from J, with 13 bases between. The V gene's germline CDR1 is LNHNV and CDR2 YYDKDF (reference sequence). Here the CDR3 reads CATSRDRGAGTEAFF. CDR3 in DNA: TGTGCCACCAGCAGAGATCGGGGGGCAGGGACTGAAGCTTTCTTT.

This chain links TRBV18 with TRBJ1-1; D remains ambiguous. Per the germline V gene, CDR1 is KGHSH and CDR2 is LQKENI. CDR3 length equals 14 residues. V was shortened by 3 bases and J by 0 bases, with 8 bases between the two germline ends. The CDR3 coding sequence is TGTGCCAGCTCACCTAACAGACTGAACACTGAAGCTTTCTTT. Amino acids: CASSPNRLNTEAFF.

The gene calls are TRBV24-1 and TRBJ1-5; no clear D. V was cut by 4 bases and J by 2 bases, with 8 bases left in between. Germline CDR1 reads KGHDR; CDR2 reads SFDVKD. The CDR3 loop spans 14 amino acids. CDR3 nucleotides: TGTGCCACCAGTGACGTGGCCGGCAATCAGCCCCAGCATTTT. Translating it yields CATSDVAGNQPQHF.

This rearrangement joins TRBV29-1 to TRBJ1-6, with 12 bases fitting TRBD1. Germline CDR1 and CDR2: SQVTM and ANQGSEA. V dropped 7 bases and J dropped 12; count of bases not matched to a gene: 4. This CDR3 contains 12 residues. CDR3 DNA: TGCAGCGCCGGGACAGGGGGCCAACCCCTCCACTTT. Translating gives CSAGTGGQPLHF. The entire variable domain, with the rest obtained from reference TRBV29-1 and TRBJ1-6, is as follows: SAVISQKPSRDICQRGTSLTIQCQVDSQVTMMFWYRQQPGQSLTLIATANQGSEATYESGFVIDKFPISRPNLTFSTLTVSNMSPEDSSIYLCSAGTGGQPLHFGNGTRLTVT.

This rearrangement joins TRBV11-2 to TRBJ2-7, with TRBD2 matching over 8 bases. CDR3 length equals 16 residues. Germline CDR1 SGHAT, CDR2 FQNNGV. The V gene end was trimmed by 1 base and the J gene end by 5 bases; junction bases not matched to a gene: 10. CDR3 loop: CASSLGLAGAVHEQYF. In nucleotides, the CDR3 is TGTGCCAGCAGCTTAGGCCTAGCGGGTGCCGTCCACGAGCAGTACTTC.

This chain joins TRBV6-5 and TRBJ2-4; 7 bases align to TRBD1. Trimming cost V 6 bases and J 4 bases; bases outside gene matches: 3. This CDR3 comprises 13 residues. Per the germline V gene, CDR1 is MNHEY and CDR2 is SVGAGI. Here the CDR3 reads CASRPGQKNIQYF. The CDR3 DNA is TGTGCCAGCAGGCCGGGACAGAAAAACATTCAGTACTTC.

The chain is built from TRBV4-1 and TRBJ2-3; 7 bases align to TRBD1. The CDR3 loop spans 15 amino acids. Germline CDR1 and CDR2: MGHRA and YSYEKL. V was pared by 1 base and J by 0 bases, with 1 base of the junction left unmatched. The CDR3 protein is CASSQGQGSTDTQYF. The CDR3 bases are TGCGCCAGCAGCCAAGGACAGGGTAGCACAGATACGCAGTATTTT.

V gene TRBV6-5 combines with J gene TRBJ2-7; tentatively, D is TRBD1 (6 bases). CDR3 length: 14 amino acids. Trimming removed 2 bases from V and 1 base from J, with 9 bases in between. Germline V gene data show CDR1 as MNHEY and CDR2 as SVGAGI. The CDR3 region is CASSYKGGSYEQYF. CDR3 sequence (DNA): TGTGCCAGCAGTTACAAAGGGGGATCCTACGAGCAGTACTTC.

CDR3 nucleotide sequence: TGTGCCAGCAGTGGACAGGGCCCCAGGGAGCTGTTTTTT. Translation gives CASSGQGPRELFF. The gene calls are TRBV2 and TRBJ2-2, with TRBD1 matching 7 bases. The CDR3 is 13 amino acids. J lost 9 bases, V lost 4 bases, and 5 bases had no gene match. Germline V lookup: CDR1 SNHLY, CDR2 FYNNEI.

The chain joins TRBV29-1 to TRBJ2-1; D unclear. CDR3 length: 12 amino acids. Germline CDR1 reads SQVTM; CDR2 reads ANQGSEA. V was pared by 8 bases and J by 3 bases, with 11 bases between. This CDR3 is CSLTSGYNEQFF. The CDR3 DNA reads TGCAGCCTTACATCGGGCTACAATGAGCAGTTCTTC.

The rearrangement links TRBV5-5 to TRBJ1-5; TRBD1 is a possible D gene (5 bases). From germline, CDR1 is SGHKS and CDR2 YYEKEE (reference sequence). There are 14 residues in the CDR3. Deletions cut 4 bases from V and 3 bases from J, with 11 bases between. CDR3 residues: CASSRLGDNQPQHF. The CDR3 coding sequence is TGTGCCAGCAGCCGTTTAGGGGACAATCAGCCCCAGCATTTT.

The V and J genes are TRBV6-2 or TRBV6-3 and TRBJ2-3; TRBD2 matches at 14 bases. With V trimmed by 2 bases and J by 6 bases, 10 bases remained unmatched. Germline V gene data show CDR1 as MNHEY and CDR2 as SVGEGT. This CDR3 has 18 amino acids. This CDR3 reads CASSYLRWTSGGRDTQYF. Written as DNA, the CDR3 is TGTGCCAGCAGTTACCTACGTTGGACTAGCGGGGGGCGGGATACGCAGTATTTT.

The chain recombines TRBV20-1 with TRBJ2-7; D is perhaps TRBD2 (5 bases). The V end was cut by 3 bases, the J end by 7 bases, with 16 bases between. CDR1 and CDR2 (germline): DFQATT, SNEGSKA (reference sequence). There are 13 residues in the CDR3. The CDR3 here is CSASRPGEREQYF. The CDR3 DNA follows: TGCAGTGCTAGTCGGCCCGGGGAAAGGGAGCAGTACTTC.

The J gene is TRBJ1-4, the V gene TRBV10-2; 8 bases match TRBD1. V gave up 10 bases and J gave up 4 bases; unmatched junction bases: 2. Germline V gene lookup returns CDR1 WSHSY and CDR2 SAAADI. The CDR3 is made up of 12 amino acids. The CDR3 DNA sequence: TGCGCCACCACAGGGGGTAATGAAAAACTGTTTTTT. Its translation is CATTGGNEKLFF.

V is TRBV7-8 and J is TRBJ2-5; D might be TRBD2 (5 bases). V lost 4 bases and J lost 5, with 8 bases in between. Germline values: CDR1 SGHVS, CDR2 FQNEAQ. CDR3 length equals 12 residues. CDR3 in DNA: TGTGCCAGCAGCTCCTCGGGGGAGACCCAGTACTTC. Its protein product is CASSSSGETQYF.

V and J are TRBV14 and TRBJ1-5, with D unclear. Germline-derived CDR1 and CDR2 are SGHDN and FVKESK. V dropped 5 bases and J dropped 1 base, with 6 bases sitting between them. The CDR3 contains 13 residues. Here the CDR3 DNA reads TGTGCCAGCAGCGCGTGGAGCAATCAGCCCCAGCATTTT. This codes for CASSAWSNQPQHF.

A note on this clone: Relative to the germline gene, one junction end is altered; a read error may explain this. The V and J genes are TRBV5-4 and TRBJ2-3; 7 nucleotides line up with TRBD2. CDR3 size: 14 residues. CDR1 SGHNT and CDR2 YYREEE come from the germline V gene (reference sequence). CDR3 coding DNA: TGTGCCAGCAGGTTGGGAGGGGAGGCAGATACGCAGTATTTT. Encoded protein: CASRLGGEADTQYF.

This clone was observed a single time. The chain employs TRBV5-6 and TRBJ1-1; possibly TRBD1 for D (5 bases). This CDR3 is 15 amino acids long. V dropped 0 bases and J dropped 6 bases, with 15 bases sitting between them. Germline CDR1 SGHDT, CDR2 YYEEEE. The CDR3 DNA follows: TGTGCCAGCAGCTTGGCCGGGAGGGGCGAAGCTGAAGCTTTCTTT. Translated: CASSLAGRGEAEAFF.

V usage is TRBV27 and J usage is TRBJ1-1; D not certain. In germline, CDR1 is MNHEY, CDR2 SMNVEV (reference sequence). Deletions cut 7 bases from V and 3 bases from J, with 15 bases between. This CDR3 is 14 amino acids long. CDR3 in DNA: TGTGCCAGCACAAGGAGGGTCACGGACACTGAAGCTTTCTTT. Its protein is CASTRRVTDTEAFF.

V is TRBV18 and J is TRBJ2-3, with 12 bases aligning to TRBD2. The CDR3 contains 18 residues. The V gene end was trimmed by 6 bases and the J gene end by 7 bases; junction bases not matched to a gene: 17. The V gene's germline CDR1 is KGHSH and CDR2 LQKENI. CDR3 nucleotide sequence: TGTGCCAGCTCCCCCGTGGATCCCCTAGCGGGGGGGCCGAATACGCAGTATTTT. Its translation: CASSPVDPLAGGPNTQYF.

The J gene is TRBJ1-2, the V gene TRBV5-1; 8 nucleotides agree with TRBD1. From germline, CDR1 is SGHRS and CDR2 YFSETQ. There are 18 residues in the CDR3. Trimming removed 0 bases from V and 4 bases from J; junction bases left unmatched: 14. CDR3 coding DNA: TGCGCCAGCAGCTTGGCCCTCGGACAGGGTTCCGGTACCTATGGCTACACCTTC. Translated: CASSLALGQGSGTYGYTF.